This TCR beta chain was obtained from a study of blood T cell repertoires in COVID-19. Overall study: COVID-19 samples collected from the United States, Italy and Spain covered acute and convalescent phases. PBMCs, B-cell-depleted T cells, or T cells were the source of the cDNA or gDNA that made up the material.

Original handling: Amplifying reference gene primers gave estimates of nucleated cell counts. Method: immunoSEQ multiplex PCR; TCRdb's copy keeps in-frame clones and lacks some. That table is the source of V, J and clone size, and D and trimming were worked out from the DNA. Of 70,000 to 85,000 clones listed, 70% to 90% are singletons. With 4 bases clipped from V and 1 base from J, the junction kept 7 bases outside the gene matches. The CDR3 length is 15 residues. Germline loops: CDR1 SGHRS, CDR2 YFSETQ. The rearrangement joins TRBV5-1 to TRBJ2-7; 8 positions agree with TRBD1. Sequencing was done on a sample of peripheral blood. This sequence originates from a man between 70 and 80 years old with active or convalescent COVID-19. The CDR3 loop reads CASSPGQGTSYEQYF. DNA for the CDR3: TGCGCCAGCAGCCCCGGACAGGGAACTTCCTACGAGCAGTACTTC.